The 17 T cell receptor beta chains below all came from one sample that was sequenced in a study of beta chain features in type 1 diabetes. The sequenced template was cDNA made from the entire isolated RNA. TCRdb keeps only in-frame clones here, not all; method: immunoSEQ multiplex PCR. The table records more than 350,000 clones, over 10% of them present only once. The source material was naive CD4+ T cells from blood. These receptors all come from a woman aged 18 to 35 in good health.

The table lists this clone with a few counts. The chain has TRBV6-6 and TRBJ2-7; TRBD2 aligns across 8 bases. Germline V lookup: CDR1 MNHNY, CDR2 SVGAGI (reference sequence). The CDR3 length is 16 residues. V lost 5 bases to trimming and J lost 0 bases; unmatched junction nucleotides: 9. CDR3 region: CASSHLAGLSSYEQYV. The CDR3 bases are TGTGCCAGCAGTCACTTAGCGGGGTTAAGCTCCTACGAGCAGTACGTC.

V usage is TRBV25-1 and J usage is TRBJ2-3; 9 nucleotides align to TRBD2. Germline loops: CDR1 MGHDK, CDR2 SYGVNS. The CDR3 is 15 residues long. With 8 bases clipped from V and 2 bases from J, the junction kept 8 bases outside the gene matches. CDR3 region: CASAEGLAVTDTQYF. In DNA, the CDR3 is TGTGCCAGCGCTGAGGGACTAGCCGTCACAGATACGCAGTATTTT.

This clone has just a few counts. This rearrangement joins TRBV29-1 to TRBJ2-5, with 8 bases aligning to TRBD2. The germline CDR1 and CDR2 sequences are SQVTM and ANQGSEA. After removal of 7 bases from V and 3 bases from J, the junction contained 4 bases not matched to a gene. The CDR3 runs 12 residues. The CDR3 DNA reads as TGCAGCGCCTTTAGCGGGGAAGAGACCCAGTACTTC. It specifies CSAFSGEETQYF.

The chain is built from TRBV7-8 and TRBJ2-7; maybe TRBD2 (5 bases). Germline loops: CDR1 SGHVS, CDR2 FQNEAQ. The CDR3 is 13 residues long. V was shortened by 5 bases and J by 6 bases, with 14 bases between the two germline ends. The CDR3 here is CASSRDTASEQYV. The CDR3 DNA follows: TGTGCCAGCAGCCGGGATACGGCTTCCGAGCAGTACGTC.

V gene TRBV6-6 combines with J gene TRBJ2-7, with unresolved D. Trimming stripped 6 bases from V and 3 bases from J, with 18 bases between. Germline V gives CDR1 MNHNY, CDR2 SVGAGI (reference sequence). CDR3 length: 15 amino acids. The CDR3 loop is CASRLTWGRDYEQYF. The CDR3 region has the DNA TGTGCCAGCAGATTGACCTGGGGTAGGGACTACGAGCAGTACTTC.

This clone was counted a few times. The genes are TRBV27 and TRBJ2-1; D is uncertain. V lost 4 bases and J lost 7, with 17 bases in between. Germline CDR1 is MNHEY and CDR2 is SMNVEV (reference sequence). CDR3 size: 15 residues. CDR3 in amino acids: CASSSRASGPNEQFF. The CDR3 DNA is TGTGCCAGCAGTTCACGGGCCTCTGGTCCGAATGAGCAGTTCTTC.

The V gene is TRBV10-3, the J gene TRBJ2-3, with a tentative D call TRBD1 (6 bases). The CDR3 covers 14 residues. The V and J ends lost 10 bases and 2 bases respectively, with 16 bases between them. In germline, CDR1 is ENHRY, CDR2 SYGVKD. The CDR3 bases are TGTGCCACCTGGGGCCCAGGGGACACAGATACGCAGTATTTT. It is translated as CATWGPGDTDTQYF.

The chain combines TRBV15 with TRBJ1-6; 8 bases are shared with TRBD1. V gave up 2 bases and J gave up 7 bases; unmatched junction bases: 4. Germline V gene sequence: CDR1 LNHNV, CDR2 YYDKDF (reference sequence). The CDR3 has 15 amino acids. The CDR3 region is CATSRSQGGNSPLHF. CDR3 nucleotide sequence: TGTGCCACCAGCAGATCACAGGGGGGAAATTCACCCCTCCACTTT.

This chain links TRBV5-6 with TRBJ2-7, with unresolved D. From germline, CDR1 is SGHDT and CDR2 YYEEEE. The V and J ends lost 0 bases and 3 bases respectively, with 7 bases between them. The CDR3 is made up of 13 amino acids. The CDR3 nucleotides read TGTGCCAGCAGCTTGGGGGTCTTCTACGAGCAGTACGTC. It specifies CASSLGVFYEQYV.

The table lists this clone with a few counts. The rearrangement joins TRBV28 to TRBJ2-1; D uncertain. CDR1 and CDR2 from the germline V gene are MDHEN and SYDVKM. The CDR3 is 15 residues long. The V end lost 4 bases, the J end lost 7 bases, and 17 bases lay between the germline ends. This chain's CDR3 is CASSSLGTNRNEQFF. The CDR3 coding sequence is TGTGCCAGCAGTTCCCTTGGAACAAATAGAAATGAGCAGTTCTTC.

The V gene is TRBV28, the J gene TRBJ2-4; TRBD1 matches at 7 bases. This CDR3 is 14 amino acids long. The ends lost 7 bases at V and 1 base at J; junction bases unmatched: 4. Germline loops: CDR1 MDHEN, CDR2 SYDVKM. The DNA of the CDR3 is TGTGCCAGCACCACCAGGGGGGCCAAAAACATTCAGTACTTC. It translates to CASTTRGAKNIQYF. Filled out from reference TRBV28 and TRBJ2-4, the complete variable domain reads DVKVTQSSRYLVKRTGEKVFLECVQDMDHENMFWYRQDPGLGLRLIYFSYDVKMKEKGDIPEGYSVSREKKERFSLILESASTNQTSMYLCASTTRGAKNIQYFGAGTRLSVL.

The rearrangement uses TRBV27 and TRBJ1-2; 11 bases fit TRBD1. Germline V gene lookup returns CDR1 MNHEY and CDR2 SMNVEV (reference sequence). The length of the CDR3 is 14 residues. Unmatched junction bases numbered 4, after V lost 5 bases and J lost 5 bases. CDR3 sequence: CASSQDRGHYGYTF. CDR3 sequence (DNA): TGTGCCAGCAGTCAGGACAGGGGGCATTATGGCTACACCTTC.

This clone has just a few counts. The chain couples TRBV19 to TRBJ2-2, with D possibly being TRBD2 (5 bases). CDR3 size: 13 residues. Looked up from germline, CDR1 is LNHDA and CDR2 is SQIVND (reference sequence). Trimming took 4 bases from V and 8 from J, leaving 11 bases between them. Here the CDR3 DNA reads TGTGCCAGTAGTAAGGCCAGCGGTGGGGAGCTGTTTTTT. It codes for CASSKASGGELFF.

This clone was recorded a few times. The genes are TRBV29-1 and TRBJ2-3; D tentatively reads TRBD1 or TRBD2 (6 bases each). This CDR3 has 14 residues. V was cut by 7 bases and J by 1 base, with 15 bases left in between. Germline V gene data show CDR1 as SQVTM and CDR2 as ANQGSEA. CDR3 nucleotides: TGCAGCGCCCTGGGGGGCGGGGGCACAGATACGCAGTATTTT. Amino acid sequence: CSALGGGGTDTQYF.

V and J are TRBV4-3 and TRBJ2-2; 7 nucleotides match TRBD1. Germline V gene sequence: CDR1 LGHNA, CDR2 YSLEER. The ends lost 3 bases at V and 6 bases at J; junction bases unmatched: 13. The CDR3 runs to 17 residues. The CDR3 here is CASSHRAVPGQSGELFF. CDR3 in DNA: TGCGCCAGCAGCCATAGGGCCGTCCCGGGACAGTCCGGGGAGCTGTTTTTT.

This clone was counted between two and nine times. The rearrangement joins TRBV4-1 to TRBJ1-5; no clear D gene. Trimming shortened V by 2 bases and J by 9 bases, and 11 bases separated the two germline ends. The germline CDR1 and CDR2 sequences are MGHRA and YSYEKL. This CDR3 contains 13 residues. CDR3 coding DNA: TGCGCCAGCAGCCAACCCGAAGGTGGGCCCCAGCATTTT. Its translation is CASSQPEGGPQHF.

The gene calls are TRBV2 and TRBJ2-5, with D tentatively TRBD2 (5 bases). The V end lost 2 bases, the J end lost 5 bases, and 12 bases lay between the germline ends. The CDR3 length is 14 residues. Germline values: CDR1 SNHLY, CDR2 FYNNEI. The DNA of the CDR3 is TGTGCCAGCAGTGAATACGGGGTCGGGGAGACCCAGTACTTC. It yields the protein CASSEYGVGETQYF.